This T cell receptor (beta chain) was identified during a study of blood T cells in healthy people across ages. Study results and caveats: Older individuals had lower TCR beta diversity per million T cells (the decline was roughly linear).

Turning to this clonotype: Its antigen is not identified.

Germline-derived CDR1 and CDR2 are SNHLY and FYNNEI. The CDR3 runs 11 residues. The germline V and J ends were trimmed by 7 bases and 6 bases, with 6 bases remaining between them. Healthy Caucasians from Russia aged about 6 to 90 served as donors. Investigators took around 10 milliliters of peripheral blood from every donor. PCR was performed a second time for roughly 7 to 12 cycles using a sample-barcoded 5' primer and a J-beta primer mix. Each CDR3 protein is one row after TCRdb ran MiXCR on the 5' RACE reads. This sample has around 1,100,000 distinct CDR3 sequences, with roughly two fifths found just once.

The chain couples TRBV2 to TRBJ2-2, with D unresolved. This TCR was sampled from a man younger than 35 in good health. The sequenced sample consisted of blood. CDR3 in DNA: TGTGCCAGCAAAGTCGCCGGGGAGCTGTTTTTT. The encoded protein is CASKVAGELFF.